A single sample is the source of the 10 T cell receptor beta chains below, sequenced in a study of vaccination effects on CD4 cells after COVID-19. The method was immunoSEQ multiplex PCR; TCRdb's version includes in-frame clones alone and lacks a portion of them. Among tens of thousands of clones listed, just over 70% were seen once. Upon completion of 10 to 11 days in culture, CD4+ T cells were isolated. These receptors' antigens are unknown. The sample was CD4+ T cells from PBMCs cultured without peptide, taken before COVID-19 vaccination. The receptors shown here come from a human donor who had a prior SARS-CoV-2 infection.

The V call is TRBV18, the J call TRBJ2-3; D is possibly TRBD2 (5 bases). V shed 3 bases and J shed 4 bases, with 17 bases lying between them. CDR3 size: 16 residues. In germline, CDR1 is KGHSH, CDR2 LQKENI. Here the CDR3 DNA reads TGTGCCAGCTCACCGAGGGTACTACCGAATTCAGATACGCAGTATTTT. Translating gives CASSPRVLPNSDTQYF.

The chain employs TRBV4-2 and TRBJ2-3, with D perhaps TRBD2 (5 bases). The V end lost 4 bases, the J end lost 4 bases, and 12 bases lay between the germline ends. The CDR3 extends over 14 amino acids. Germline CDR1 is LGHNA and CDR2 is YNFKEQ. CDR3 amino acids: CASSLTTNSDTQYF. The CDR3 DNA follows: TGTGCCAGCAGCCTAACGACTAATTCAGATACGCAGTATTTT.

This clone was counted a few times. The V gene is TRBV7-6, the J gene TRBJ2-2; possibly TRBD1 for D (5 bases). Germline values: CDR1 SGHVS, CDR2 FNYEAQ. CDR3 size: 17 residues. The germline V and J ends were trimmed by 4 bases and 0 bases, with 15 bases remaining between them. The DNA for the CDR3 is TGTGCCAGCAGCTCCTTACGACAGAAACCGAACACCGGGGAGCTGTTTTTT. Protein product: CASSSLRQKPNTGELFF. The full variable domain, rest sourced from reference TRBV7-6 and TRBJ2-2, is GAGVSQSPRYKVTKRGQDVALRCDPISGHVSLYWYRQALGQGPEFLTYFNYEAQQDKSGLPNDRFSAERPEGSISTLTIQRTEQRDSAMYRCASSSLRQKPNTGELFFGEGSRLTVL.

This clone was counted only a few times. The CDR3 protein is CASSSRGRAKNIQYF. As DNA, the CDR3 is TGTGCCAGCAGCTCCAGGGGGAGAGCCAAAAACATTCAGTACTTC. The rearrangement uses TRBV5-4 and TRBJ2-4, with 7 bases that match TRBD1. In germline, CDR1 is SGHNT, CDR2 YYREEE (reference sequence). The CDR3 contains 15 residues. J lost 0 bases, V lost 3 bases, and 3 bases had no gene match.

This chain links TRBV4-2 with TRBJ2-7; possibly TRBD1 for D (6 bases). This CDR3 is 15 amino acids long. With 0 bases removed from V and 4 bases from J, the gap between germline ends came to 13 bases. Germline V gives CDR1 LGHNA, CDR2 YNFKEQ. The CDR3 reads CASSQDPGHSYEQYF. The CDR3 DNA sequence: TGTGCCAGCAGCCAAGATCCGGGACACTCATACGAGCAGTACTTC.

This CDR3 reads CASRVVGANVLTF. The DNA for the CDR3 is TGTGCCAGCAGAGTCGTTGGGGCCAACGTCCTGACTTTC. The chain is built from TRBV27 and TRBJ2-6; D gene uncertain. CDR3 length: 13 amino acids. Germline CDR1 reads MNHEY; CDR2 reads SMNVEV (reference sequence). V was pared by 6 bases and J by 3 bases, with 6 bases between.

The chain has TRBV19 and TRBJ2-1; TRBD2 agrees at 11 bases. The germline CDR1 and CDR2 sequences are LNHDA and SQIVND (reference sequence). Losses at the gene ends were 10 bases for V and 4 bases for J; bases not matched to a gene: 6. The CDR3 has 14 amino acids. The CDR3 is CATETSGGYNEQFF. CDR3 sequence (DNA): TGTGCCACCGAAACTAGCGGGGGATACAATGAGCAGTTCTTC.

V is TRBV2 and J is TRBJ2-7, with D hard to call. Germline V gene sequence: CDR1 SNHLY, CDR2 FYNNEI. The CDR3 has 12 residues. Trimming took off 5 bases at V and 2 bases at J, with 7 bases between the two ends. CDR3 in DNA: TGTGCCAGCAGTTCTCAGGCCTACGAGCAGTACTTC. Translating it yields CASSSQAYEQYF.

The chain links TRBV5-4 to TRBJ2-7, with a weak D call TRBD2 (6 bases). This CDR3 comprises 15 residues. From germline, CDR1 is SGHNT and CDR2 YYREEE (reference sequence). Trimming shortened V by 0 bases and J by 2 bases, and 12 bases separated the two germline ends. CDR3 nucleotides: TGTGCCAGCAGCTTGGGGGTCGGGGGAACCTACGAGCAGTACTTC. It is translated as CASSLGVGGTYEQYF.

This clone was counted between two and nine times. The V and J genes are TRBV18 and TRBJ1-1; 9 bases align to TRBD1. Trimming took 0 bases from V and 5 from J; bases not matched to a gene: 10. The CDR3 is 17 residues long. Germline V gene sequence: CDR1 KGHSH, CDR2 LQKENI. As DNA, the CDR3 is TGTGCCAGCTCACCACCAGGGACAGGGAGGTTGGGTACTGAAGCTTTCTTT. Residues: CASSPPGTGRLGTEAFF.